The sample holds many counts of the clone carrying this TCR beta chain. The record originates from a study of regulatory T cells in long-lasting Graves disease. Time point noted: newly diagnosed GD, antithyroid drugs for less than 3 months. The TCR library was made from RNA extracted from PBMCs. V lost 3 bases, J lost 3 bases, and 16 bases lay in between. The CDR3 is 16 amino acids. Germline CDR1 reads SGHNT; CDR2 reads YENEEA. To make TCR beta libraries, researchers used iRepertoire HTBI primers and Arm-PCR of CDR3 regions. TCRdb reprocessed the multiplex PCR reads via MiXCR and lists one record per CDR3 protein. The sample has hundreds of thousands of distinct CDR3 sequences; over 15% are singletons.

The receptor was derived from a female donor with Graves disease. Sequencing was performed on peripheral blood mononuclear cells (PBMCs), taken at new diagnosis, from a patient treated with antithyroid drugs. This chain uses TRBV11-3 with TRBJ2-3; either TRBD1 or TRBD2 may fit D (5 bases each). In DNA, the CDR3 is TGTGCCAGCAGCTTGTGGGACCCAAGGGAAACAGATACGCAGTATTTT. The encoded protein is CASSLWDPRETDTQYF.